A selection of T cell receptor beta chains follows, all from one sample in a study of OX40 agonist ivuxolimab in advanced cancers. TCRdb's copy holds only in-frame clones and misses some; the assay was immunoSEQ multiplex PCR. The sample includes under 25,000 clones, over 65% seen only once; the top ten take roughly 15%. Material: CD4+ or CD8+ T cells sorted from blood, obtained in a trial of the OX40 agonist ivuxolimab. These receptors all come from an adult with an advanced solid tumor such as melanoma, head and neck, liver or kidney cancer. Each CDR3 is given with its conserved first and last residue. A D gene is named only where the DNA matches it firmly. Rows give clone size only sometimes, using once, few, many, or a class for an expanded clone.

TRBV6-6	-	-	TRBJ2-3	TGTGCCACCCGGGACGGAGGGTCCACAGATACGCAGTATTTT	CATRDGGSTDTQYF
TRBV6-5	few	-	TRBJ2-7	TGTGCCAGCAGTTACTCGAGGGACATAACAGGAGAGCAGTACTTC	CASSYSRDITGEQYF
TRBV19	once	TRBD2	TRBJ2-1	TGTGCCAGTAGTATGGGGGGGGATAGCTCCTACAATGAGCAGTTCTTC	CASSMGGDSSYNEQFF
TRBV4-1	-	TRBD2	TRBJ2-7	TGCGCCAGCAGCCCCGGGGGGACCTTCTACGAGCAGTACTTC	CASSPGGTFYEQYF
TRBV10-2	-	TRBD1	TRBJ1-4	TGCGCCAGCAGTCCGGGACAGGGAAATGAAAAACTGTTTTTT	CASSPGQGNEKLFF
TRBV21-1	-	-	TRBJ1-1	TGTGCCAGCAGCAAAGGGTTTCGACAGTTGTCGGACACTGAAGCTTTCTTT	CASSKGFRQLSDTEAFF
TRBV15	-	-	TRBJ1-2	TGTGCCACCACTCTCTATGGCTACACCTTC	CATTLYGYTF
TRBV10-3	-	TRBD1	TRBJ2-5	TGTGCCATCAGTGGGGACAGCAAAGAGACCCAGTACTTC	CAISGDSKETQYF
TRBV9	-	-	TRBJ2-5	TGTGCCAGCAGCGTAGCGCTGGGTGGGGAGACCCAGTACTTC	CASSVALGGETQYF
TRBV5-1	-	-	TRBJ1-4	TGCGCCAGCAGGTCGGGACACCCTAATGAAAAACTGTTTTTT	CASRSGHPNEKLFF
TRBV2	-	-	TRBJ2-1	TGTGCCAGCCGACTGCTTCGCGAGCAGTTCTTC	CASRLLREQFF
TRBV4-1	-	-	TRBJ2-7	TGCGCCAGCAGCCAAGATTCGGGCTCTCCGACCTACGAGCAGTACTTC	CASSQDSGSPTYEQYF
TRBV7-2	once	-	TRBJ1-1	TGTGCCAGCAGTCGACGGACGAACACTGAAGCTTTCTTT	CASSRRTNTEAFF
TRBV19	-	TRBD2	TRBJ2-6	TGTGCCAGTAGTATAGGCCTAGCGGGAGGATCTGGGGCCAACGTCCTGACTTTC	CASSIGLAGGSGANVLTF
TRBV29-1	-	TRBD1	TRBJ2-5	TGCAGCGCCGTGAGGAGGACAGGGGGCGGGGAGACCCAGTACTTC	CSAVRRTGGGETQYF
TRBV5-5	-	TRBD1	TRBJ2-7	TGTGCCAGCAGCACGGACAGGGGAAGGCAGTACTTC	CASSTDRGRQYF
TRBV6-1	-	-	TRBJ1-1	TGTGCCAGCGGGCTTCAGTTTCTGAACACTGAAGCTTTCTTT	CASGLQFLNTEAFF
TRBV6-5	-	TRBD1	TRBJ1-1	TGTGCCAGCAGTCTCTTGACAGGGGAAGCTTTCTTT	CASSLLTGEAFF
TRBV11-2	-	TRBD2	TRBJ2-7	TGTGCCAGCAGCTTAGTCCAGGGTATAGCGGGCGAGCAGTACTTC	CASSLVQGIAGEQYF
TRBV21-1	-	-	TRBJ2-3	TGTGCCAGCAGCAAAGGGTCGATGGGACTAGCAGACAACACAGATACGCAGTATTTT	CASSKGSMGLADNTDTQYF
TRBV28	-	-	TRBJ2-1	TGTGCCAGCAGTCCCCCAGGAAGCTCCTACAATGAGCAGTTCTTC	CASSPPGSSYNEQFF
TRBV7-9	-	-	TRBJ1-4	TGTGCCAGCATCCCCCGGGGGGCTAATGAAAAACTGTTTTTT	CASIPRGANEKLFF
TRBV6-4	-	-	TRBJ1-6	TGTGCCAGCAGTGACGAATGGGGGATGGATTCACCCCTCCACTTT	CASSDEWGMDSPLHF
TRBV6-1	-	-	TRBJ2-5	TGTGCCAGCAGACCCGAAGGAGAGACCCAGTACTTC	CASRPEGETQYF
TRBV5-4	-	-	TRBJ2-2	TGTGCCAGCACCCACGGGGGGAACACCGGGGAGCTGTTTTTT	CASTHGGNTGELFF
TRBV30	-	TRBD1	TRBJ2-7	TGTGCCTGGAGGACAGGGGGGATCTCCTACGAGCAGTACTTC	CAWRTGGISYEQYF
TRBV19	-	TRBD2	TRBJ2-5	TGTGCCAGTAGTCTGGGTAGCGGGGGGGCGCGGGAGACCCAGTACTTC	CASSLGSGGARETQYF
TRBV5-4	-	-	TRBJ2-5	TGTGCCAGCAGCTCGATTGCCGGACAGCTTCAAGAGACCCAGTACTTC	CASSSIAGQLQETQYF
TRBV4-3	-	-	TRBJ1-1	TGCGCCAGCAGCCAAGCTTACAAAGCTTTCTTT	CASSQAYKAFF
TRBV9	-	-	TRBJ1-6	TGTGCCAGCAGCCCCCTAGGGAGCTCCTATAATTCACCCCTCCACTTT	CASSPLGSSYNSPLHF
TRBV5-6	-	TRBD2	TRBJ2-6	TGTGCCAGCAGCTTGGATCTAGCGGGGGGGCCGTATGGGGCCAACGTCCTGACTTTC	CASSLDLAGGPYGANVLTF
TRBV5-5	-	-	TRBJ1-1	TGTGCCACTTGGGAGGACAGGAACACTGAAGCTTTCTTT	CATWEDRNTEAFF
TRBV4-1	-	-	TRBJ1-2	TGCGCCAGCAGCCGGGACCTCGAGGGCTACACCTTC	CASSRDLEGYTF
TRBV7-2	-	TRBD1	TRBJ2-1	TGTGCCAGCAGCCGGGACAGGGAGTTTTATGAGCAGTTCTTC	CASSRDREFYEQFF
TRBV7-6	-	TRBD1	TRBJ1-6	TGTGCCAGCAGCTCGAACCGACAGGGAACTTCACCCCTCCACTTT	CASSSNRQGTSPLHF
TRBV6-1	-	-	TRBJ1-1	TGTGCCAGCAGTGACCCGGGACACCGGAACACTGAAGCTTTCTTT	CASSDPGHRNTEAFF
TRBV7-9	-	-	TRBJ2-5	TGTGCCAGCAGCATTAAAGAGACCCAGTACTTC	CASSIKETQYF
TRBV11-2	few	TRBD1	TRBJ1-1	TGTGCCAGCAGCTACCGACAGGGAGGGCGAGGTATGAACACTGAAGCTTTCTTT	CASSYRQGGRGMNTEAFF
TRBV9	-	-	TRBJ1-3	TGTGCCAGCAGCGTAGGAGGTCTCCTCTCTGGAAACACCATATATTTT	CASSVGGLLSGNTIYF
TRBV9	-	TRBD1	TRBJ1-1	TGTGCCAGCAGCGTTGGTGGGACAGCTATTGGGGGAGCTTTCTTT	CASSVGGTAIGGAFF
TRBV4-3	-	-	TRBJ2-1	TGCGCCAGCAGCCAAGAAGGGGTAGTGCTCAACAATGAGCAGTTCTTC	CASSQEGVVLNNEQFF
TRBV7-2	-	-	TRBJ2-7	TGTGCCAGCAGCTTAGGCAGGTTGGGGCGGCACGAGCAGTACTTC	CASSLGRLGRHEQYF
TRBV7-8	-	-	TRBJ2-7	TGTGCCAGCAGCAACCAGACAGGCCGGCCCTACGAGCAGTACTTC	CASSNQTGRPYEQYF
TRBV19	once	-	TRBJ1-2	TGTGCCAGTAGTATCACAGGGTCGAGCTATGGCTACACCTTC	CASSITGSSYGYTF
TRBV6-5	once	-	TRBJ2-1	TGTGCCAGCAGGACCCCAGGATCCAATGAGCAGTTCTTC	CASRTPGSNEQFF
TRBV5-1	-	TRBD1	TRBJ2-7	TGCGCCAGCAGGGGGACAGGGATTTTTTACGAGCAGTACTTC	CASRGTGIFYEQYF
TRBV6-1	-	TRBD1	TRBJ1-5	TGTGCCAGCAGTTGGACAGGGGGCGATCAGCCCCAGCATTTT	CASSWTGGDQPQHF
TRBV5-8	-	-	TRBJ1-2	TGTGCCAGCAGCTTATGGACCGCCGGCTACACCTTC	CASSLWTAGYTF
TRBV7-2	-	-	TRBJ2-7	TGTGCCAGCAGCGTCTCCTACGAGCAGTACTTC	CASSVSYEQYF
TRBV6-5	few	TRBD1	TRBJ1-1	TGTGCCAGCAGTCAAAGAAGGACAGGGATCACTGAAGCTTTCTTT	CASSQRRTGITEAFF
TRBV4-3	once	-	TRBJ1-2	TGCGCCAGCAGCCAAGAGAGGCCGGGGCTTTATGGCTACACCTTC	CASSQERPGLYGYTF